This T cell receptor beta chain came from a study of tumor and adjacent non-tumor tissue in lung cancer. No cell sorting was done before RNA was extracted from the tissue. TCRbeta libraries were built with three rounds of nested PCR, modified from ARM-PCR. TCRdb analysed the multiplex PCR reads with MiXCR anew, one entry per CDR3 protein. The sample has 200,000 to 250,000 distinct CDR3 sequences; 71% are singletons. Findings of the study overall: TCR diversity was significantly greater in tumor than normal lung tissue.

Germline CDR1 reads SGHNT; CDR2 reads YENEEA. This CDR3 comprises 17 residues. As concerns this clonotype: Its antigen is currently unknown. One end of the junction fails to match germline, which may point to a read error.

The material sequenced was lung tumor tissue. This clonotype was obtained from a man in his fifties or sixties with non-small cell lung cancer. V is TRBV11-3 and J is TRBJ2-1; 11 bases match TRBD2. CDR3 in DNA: TGTGCCAGGAGCCGTAGCGGGAGGGCCGCAGGCAGGAATGAGGAGTTCTTC. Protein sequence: CARSRSGRAAGRNEEFF.